This TCR beta chain was recorded in a study of Tregs in tolerant kidney transplant recipients. Assay: immunoSEQ multiplex PCR; the TCRdb copy retains only in-frame clones and omits some. The sample carries about 52,000 clones, about 90% recorded once. Recipients received nonmyeloablative bone marrow transplants from related graft donors, with transient mixed chimerism. This clone has just a few counts. The sample was CD8+ T cells from blood (PBMCs), taken 24 months after the transplant. The clonotype was recovered from a human patient who received a combined kidney and bone marrow transplant. Some T cells may be the graft donor's.

The CDR3 DNA is TGTGCCAGCAGGGACGCACTAGGGACAGGGGGGGAAAAACTGTTTTTT. Amino acids: CASRDALGTGGEKLFF. The chain links TRBV27 to TRBJ1-4, with 11 nucleotides matching TRBD1. V gave up 6 bases and J gave up 8 bases; unmatched junction bases: 11. Germline loops: CDR1 MNHEY, CDR2 SMNVEV (reference sequence). The CDR3 runs to 16 residues.